These T cell receptor beta chains were read from a single sample in a study of PD-1 blockade in classical Hodgkin lymphoma. Method: immunoSEQ multiplex PCR; TCRdb's copy keeps in-frame clones and lacks some. Here the sample spans roughly 13,000 clones, about 90% being singletons. Sequencing used peripheral blood mononuclear cells (PBMCs), obtained at baseline. The receptors come from a human donor with classical Hodgkin lymphoma. CDR3s include the opening cysteine and the closing phenylalanine or tryptophan. A D gene is named only where the DNA matches it firmly. A row's size may be missing; if present it is once, few, many or a size class.

d_gene: NA
v_gene: TRBV7-9
abundance: NA
j_gene: TRBJ2-1
CDR3aa: CASSSDGTIYNEQFF
CDR3nt: TGTGCCAGCAGCTCAGACGGGACAATTTACAATGAGCAGTTCTTC

d_gene: NA
v_gene: TRBV11-2
abundance: NA
j_gene: TRBJ2-1
CDR3aa: CASSSSVWFEQFF
CDR3nt: TGTGCCAGCAGCTCTAGCGTCTGGTTTGAGCAGTTCTTC

d_gene: NA
v_gene: TRBV21-1
abundance: NA
j_gene: TRBJ2-2
CDR3aa: CAPRHGRDGELFF
CDR3nt: TGTGCCCCCCGCCACGGACGCGACGGGGAGCTGTTTTTT

d_gene: NA
v_gene: TRBV27
abundance: NA
j_gene: TRBJ2-1
CDR3aa: CATKRGTYNEQFF
CDR3nt: TGTGCCACCAAGAGAGGGACCTACAATGAGCAGTTCTTC

d_gene: TRBD2
v_gene: TRBV5-1
abundance: NA
j_gene: TRBJ2-5
CDR3aa: CASSGPSGQETQYF
CDR3nt: TGCGCCAGCAGCGGGCCTAGCGGCCAAGAGACCCAGTACTTC

d_gene: NA
v_gene: TRBV5-1
abundance: NA
j_gene: TRBJ2-1
CDR3aa: CASSPRASTDNEQFF
CDR3nt: TGCGCCAGCAGCCCAAGGGCGTCTACGGACAATGAGCAGTTCTTC

d_gene: NA
v_gene: TRBV7-9
abundance: NA
j_gene: TRBJ2-1
CDR3aa: CASSLGALEQFF
CDR3nt: TGTGCCAGCAGCTTAGGTGCCCTGGAGCAGTTCTTC

d_gene: TRBD2
v_gene: TRBV29-1
abundance: NA
j_gene: TRBJ2-7
CDR3aa: CSVGLAGYEQYF
CDR3nt: TGCAGCGTTGGACTAGCTGGGTACGAGCAGTACTTC

d_gene: NA
v_gene: TRBV19
abundance: NA
j_gene: TRBJ1-5
CDR3aa: CASSISGTQPQHF
CDR3nt: TGTGCCAGTAGTATCTCGGGAACCCAGCCCCAGCATTTT

d_gene: TRBD1
v_gene: TRBV18
abundance: NA
j_gene: TRBJ1-1
CDR3aa: CASSPKTGTGGTEAFF
CDR3nt: TGTGCCAGCTCACCAAAAACCGGGACAGGGGGCACTGAAGCTTTCTTT

d_gene: NA
v_gene: TRBV6-6
abundance: NA
j_gene: TRBJ2-5
CDR3aa: CASTPRAKETQYF
CDR3nt: TGTGCCAGCACCCCCCGGGCGAAAGAGACCCAGTACTTC

d_gene: NA
v_gene: TRBV6-5
abundance: NA
j_gene: TRBJ1-1
CDR3aa: CASRWTGGSEAFF
CDR3nt: TGTGCCAGCAGATGGACGGGAGGGTCTGAAGCTTTCTTT

d_gene: NA
v_gene: TRBV29-1
abundance: NA
j_gene: TRBJ1-2
CDR3aa: CSVDLLQGTNYGYTF
CDR3nt: TGCAGCGTTGATTTGCTCCAGGGGACAAACTATGGCTACACCTTC

d_gene: NA
v_gene: TRBV11-2
abundance: NA
j_gene: TRBJ1-1
CDR3aa: CASSYREAYAEAFF
CDR3nt: TGTGCCAGCAGCTACAGGGAGGCGTACGCTGAAGCTTTCTTT

d_gene: NA
v_gene: TRBV21-1
abundance: NA
j_gene: TRBJ2-5
CDR3aa: CASSKVQVQETQYF
CDR3nt: TGTGCCAGCAGCAAAGTTCAGGTCCAAGAGACCCAGTACTTC

d_gene: NA
v_gene: TRBV10-2
abundance: NA
j_gene: TRBJ1-1
CDR3aa: CASSERNTEAFF
CDR3nt: TGCGCCAGCAGTGAGAGGAACACTGAAGCTTTCTTT

d_gene: TRBD1
v_gene: TRBV5-4
abundance: NA
j_gene: TRBJ2-2
CDR3aa: CASSSPGQGFNTGELFF
CDR3nt: TGTGCCAGCAGCTCCCCTGGACAGGGGTTTAACACCGGGGAGCTGTTTTTT

d_gene: TRBD1
v_gene: TRBV18
abundance: NA
j_gene: TRBJ1-6
CDR3aa: CASSAGTGVNSPLHF
CDR3nt: TGTGCCAGCTCAGCCGGGACAGGGGTAAATTCACCCCTCCACTTT

d_gene: TRBD2
v_gene: TRBV4-1
abundance: few
j_gene: TRBJ2-3
CDR3aa: CASSTSGESDTQYF
CDR3nt: TGCGCCAGCAGCACTAGCGGGGAATCAGATACGCAGTATTTT

d_gene: NA
v_gene: TRBV28
abundance: NA
j_gene: TRBJ2-7
CDR3aa: CASSFGLSYEQYF
CDR3nt: TGTGCCAGCAGTTTTGGGCTTTCCTACGAGCAGTACTTC

d_gene: NA
v_gene: TRBV27
abundance: NA
j_gene: TRBJ1-1
CDR3aa: CASSFRTKNTEAFF
CDR3nt: TGTGCCAGCAGTTTCCGGACAAAGAACACTGAAGCTTTCTTT

d_gene: TRBD1
v_gene: TRBV5-1
abundance: once
j_gene: TRBJ1-1
CDR3aa: CASSHPTGGTEAFF
CDR3nt: TGCGCCAGCAGCCACCCCACAGGGGGCACTGAAGCTTTCTTT

d_gene: NA
v_gene: TRBV11-1
abundance: NA
j_gene: TRBJ2-7
CDR3aa: CASSLGASYEQYF
CDR3nt: TGTGCCAGCAGCTTAGGGGCCAGCTACGAGCAGTACTTC

d_gene: TRBD1
v_gene: TRBV6-6
abundance: NA
j_gene: TRBJ1-3
CDR3aa: CASSYPSTGGNTIYF
CDR3nt: TGTGCCAGCAGTTACCCCTCTACAGGGGGTAACACCATATATTTT

d_gene: TRBD2
v_gene: TRBV28
abundance: NA
j_gene: TRBJ2-1
CDR3aa: CASSPPAGVLNEQFF
CDR3nt: TGTGCCAGCAGCCCGCCGGCGGGGGTCCTTAATGAGCAGTTCTTC

d_gene: NA
v_gene: TRBV5-1
abundance: few
j_gene: TRBJ2-2
CDR3aa: CASSLGGSFGELFF
CDR3nt: TGCGCCAGCAGCTTGGGGGGTTCGTTCGGGGAGCTGTTTTTT

d_gene: TRBD2
v_gene: TRBV6-6
abundance: few
j_gene: TRBJ2-5
CDR3aa: CASSPNPGGETQYF
CDR3nt: TGTGCCAGCAGTCCGAACCCGGGGGGAGAGACCCAGTACTTC

d_gene: TRBD1
v_gene: TRBV2
abundance: NA
j_gene: TRBJ2-3
CDR3aa: CASSRTGVTDTQYF
CDR3nt: TGTGCCAGCAGCAGGACAGGGGTAACAGATACGCAGTATTTT

d_gene: TRBD1
v_gene: TRBV6-5
abundance: NA
j_gene: TRBJ1-5
CDR3aa: CASSSGQANNQPQHF
CDR3nt: TGTGCCAGCAGTTCTGGACAGGCGAACAATCAGCCCCAGCATTTT

d_gene: NA
v_gene: TRBV19
abundance: NA
j_gene: TRBJ1-5
CDR3aa: CASSKWKVHGSNQPQHF
CDR3nt: TGTGCCAGTAGTAAGTGGAAGGTCCATGGGAGCAATCAGCCCCAGCATTTT